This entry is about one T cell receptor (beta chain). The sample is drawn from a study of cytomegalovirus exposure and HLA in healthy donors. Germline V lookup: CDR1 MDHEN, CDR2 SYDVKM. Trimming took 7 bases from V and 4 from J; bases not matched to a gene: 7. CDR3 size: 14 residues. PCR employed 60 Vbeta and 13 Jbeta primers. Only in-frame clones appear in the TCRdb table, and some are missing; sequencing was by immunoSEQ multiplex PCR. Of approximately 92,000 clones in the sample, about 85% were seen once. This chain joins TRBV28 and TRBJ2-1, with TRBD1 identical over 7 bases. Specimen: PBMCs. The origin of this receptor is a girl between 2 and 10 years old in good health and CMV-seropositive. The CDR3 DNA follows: TGTGCCAGCAAACAGGGGTTAATTTACAATGAGCAGTTCTTC. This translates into CASKQGLIYNEQFF.